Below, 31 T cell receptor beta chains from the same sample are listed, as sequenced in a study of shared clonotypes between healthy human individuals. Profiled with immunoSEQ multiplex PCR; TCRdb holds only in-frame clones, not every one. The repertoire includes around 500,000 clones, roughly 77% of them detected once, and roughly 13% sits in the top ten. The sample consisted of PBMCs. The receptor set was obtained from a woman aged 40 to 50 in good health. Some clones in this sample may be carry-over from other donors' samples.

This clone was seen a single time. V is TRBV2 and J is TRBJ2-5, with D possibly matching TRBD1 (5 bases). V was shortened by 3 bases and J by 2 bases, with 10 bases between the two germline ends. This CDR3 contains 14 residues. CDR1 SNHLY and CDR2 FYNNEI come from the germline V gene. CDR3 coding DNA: TGTGCCAGCAGTGATAGGGGCTATCAAGAGACCCAGTACTTC. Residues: CASSDRGYQETQYF.

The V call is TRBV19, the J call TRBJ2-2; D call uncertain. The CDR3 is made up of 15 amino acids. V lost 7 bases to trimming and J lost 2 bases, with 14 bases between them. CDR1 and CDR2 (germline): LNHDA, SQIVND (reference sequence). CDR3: CASTLGRANTGELFF. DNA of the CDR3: TGTGCCAGTACCCTAGGGCGAGCTAACACCGGGGAGCTGTTTTTT.

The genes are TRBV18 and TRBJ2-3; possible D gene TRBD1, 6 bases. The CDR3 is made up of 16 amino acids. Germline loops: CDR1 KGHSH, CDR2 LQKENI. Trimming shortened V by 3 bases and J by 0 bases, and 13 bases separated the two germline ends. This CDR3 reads CASSPDTGQSTDTQYF. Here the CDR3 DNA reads TGTGCCAGCTCACCTGACACCGGACAGAGCACAGATACGCAGTATTTT.

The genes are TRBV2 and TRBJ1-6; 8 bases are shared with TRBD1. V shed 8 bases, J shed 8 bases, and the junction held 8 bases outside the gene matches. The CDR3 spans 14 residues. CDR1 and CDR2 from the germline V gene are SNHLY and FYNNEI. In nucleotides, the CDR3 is TGTGCCAGCCGGACAGGGATTTTTGATTCACCCCTCCACTTT. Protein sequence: CASRTGIFDSPLHF.

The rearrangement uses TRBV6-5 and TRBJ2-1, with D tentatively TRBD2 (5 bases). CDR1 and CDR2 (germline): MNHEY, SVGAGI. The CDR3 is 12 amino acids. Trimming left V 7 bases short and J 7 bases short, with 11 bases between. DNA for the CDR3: TGTGCCAGCAAACGGGGAGAGAATGAGCAGTTCTTC. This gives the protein CASKRGENEQFF.

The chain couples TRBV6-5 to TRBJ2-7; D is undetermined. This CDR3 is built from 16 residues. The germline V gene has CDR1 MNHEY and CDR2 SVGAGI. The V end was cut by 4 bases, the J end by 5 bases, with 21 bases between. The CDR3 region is CASSFGPSPWRHEQYF. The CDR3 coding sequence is TGTGCCAGCAGTTTTGGACCCAGCCCCTGGCGGCACGAGCAGTACTTC.

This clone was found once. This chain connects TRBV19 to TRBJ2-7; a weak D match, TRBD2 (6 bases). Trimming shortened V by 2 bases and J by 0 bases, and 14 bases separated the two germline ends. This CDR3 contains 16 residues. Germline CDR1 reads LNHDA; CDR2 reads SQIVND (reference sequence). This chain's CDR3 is CASSINLATSSYEQYF. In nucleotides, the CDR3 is TGTGCCAGTAGTATAAATCTAGCGACCAGCTCCTACGAGCAGTACTTC. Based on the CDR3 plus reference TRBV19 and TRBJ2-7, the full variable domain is DGGITQSPKYLFRKEGQNVTLSCEQNLNHDAMYWYRQDPGQGLRLIYYSQIVNDFQKGDIAEGYSVSREKKESFPLTVTSAQKNPTAFYLCASSINLATSSYEQYFGPGTRLTVT.

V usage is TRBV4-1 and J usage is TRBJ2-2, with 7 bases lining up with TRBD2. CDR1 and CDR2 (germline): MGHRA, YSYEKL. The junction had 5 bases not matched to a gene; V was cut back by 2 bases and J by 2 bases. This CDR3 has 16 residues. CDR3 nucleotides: TGCGCCAGCAGCCAACCTAGCGGAGCCAACACCGGGGAGCTGTTTTTT. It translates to CASSQPSGANTGELFF.

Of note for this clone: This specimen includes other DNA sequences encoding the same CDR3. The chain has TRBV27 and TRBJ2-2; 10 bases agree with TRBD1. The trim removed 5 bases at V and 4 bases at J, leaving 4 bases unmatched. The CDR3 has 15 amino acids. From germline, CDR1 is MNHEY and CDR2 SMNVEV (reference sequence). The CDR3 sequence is CASSDRGRGTGELFF. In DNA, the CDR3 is TGTGCCAGCAGTGACAGGGGGCGGGGCACCGGGGAGCTGTTTTTT.

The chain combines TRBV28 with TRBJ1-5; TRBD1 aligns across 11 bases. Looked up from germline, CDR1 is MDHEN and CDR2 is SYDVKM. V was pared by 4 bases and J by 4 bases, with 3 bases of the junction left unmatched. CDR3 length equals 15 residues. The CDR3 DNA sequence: TGTGCCAGCAGTTCCGGGACAGGGGGTAATCAGCCCCAGCATTTT. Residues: CASSSGTGGNQPQHF.

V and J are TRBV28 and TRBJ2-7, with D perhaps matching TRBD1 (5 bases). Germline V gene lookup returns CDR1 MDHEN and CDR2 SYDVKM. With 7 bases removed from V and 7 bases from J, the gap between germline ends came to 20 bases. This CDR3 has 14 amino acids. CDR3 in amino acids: CASTPIGRAREQYF. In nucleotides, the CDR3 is TGTGCCAGCACCCCAATCGGCAGGGCGCGGGAGCAGTACTTC.

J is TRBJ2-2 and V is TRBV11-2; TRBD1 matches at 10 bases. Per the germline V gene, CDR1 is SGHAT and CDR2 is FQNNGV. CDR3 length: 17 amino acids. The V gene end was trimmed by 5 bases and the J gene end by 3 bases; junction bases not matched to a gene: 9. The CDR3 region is CASSLLTGGADTGELFF. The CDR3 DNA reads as TGTGCCAGCAGCCTCTTGACAGGGGGCGCCGACACCGGGGAGCTGTTTTTT.

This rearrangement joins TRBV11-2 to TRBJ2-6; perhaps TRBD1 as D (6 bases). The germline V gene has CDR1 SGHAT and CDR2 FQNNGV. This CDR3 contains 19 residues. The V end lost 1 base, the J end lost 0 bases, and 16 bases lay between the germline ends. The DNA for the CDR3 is TGTGCCAGCAGCTTAGGGGTCGGACAGCCAATCTCTGGGGCCAACGTCCTGACTTTC. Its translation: CASSLGVGQPISGANVLTF.

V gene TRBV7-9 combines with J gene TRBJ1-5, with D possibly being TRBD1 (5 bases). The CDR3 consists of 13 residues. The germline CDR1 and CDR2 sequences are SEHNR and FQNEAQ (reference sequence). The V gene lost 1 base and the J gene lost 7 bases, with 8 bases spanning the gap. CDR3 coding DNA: TGTGCCAGCAGCTTAGTCGGGGGGCAGCCCCAGCATTTT. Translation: CASSLVGGQPQHF.

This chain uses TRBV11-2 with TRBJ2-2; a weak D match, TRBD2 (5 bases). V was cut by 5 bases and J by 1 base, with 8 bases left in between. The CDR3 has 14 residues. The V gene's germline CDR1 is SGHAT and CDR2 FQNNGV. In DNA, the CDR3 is TGTGCCAGCAGCACCGGGGTGAACACCGGGGAGCTGTTTTTT. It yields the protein CASSTGVNTGELFF.

The CDR3 DNA reads as TGTGCCAGCTCCGCTCTCGCGGCCTCCTACAATGAGCAGTTCTTC. Protein product: CASSALAASYNEQFF. The V gene is TRBV18, the J gene TRBJ2-1; D is unresolved. This CDR3 region has 15 residues. The germline gives CDR1 KGHSH, CDR2 LQKENI. The V and J ends lost 6 bases and 0 bases respectively, with 12 bases between them.

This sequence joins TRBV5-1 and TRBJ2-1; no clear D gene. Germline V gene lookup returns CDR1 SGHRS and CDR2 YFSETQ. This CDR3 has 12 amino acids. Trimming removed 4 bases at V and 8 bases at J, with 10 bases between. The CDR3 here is CASSPGGDEQFF. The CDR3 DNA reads TGCGCCAGCAGCCCCGGCGGCGATGAGCAGTTCTTC.

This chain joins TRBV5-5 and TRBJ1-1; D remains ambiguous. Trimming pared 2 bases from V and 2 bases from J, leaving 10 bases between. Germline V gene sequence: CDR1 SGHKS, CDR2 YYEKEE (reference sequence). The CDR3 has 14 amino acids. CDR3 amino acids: CASSLSLPNTEAFF. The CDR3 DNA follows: TGTGCCAGCAGCTTAAGCCTGCCTAACACTGAAGCTTTCTTT.

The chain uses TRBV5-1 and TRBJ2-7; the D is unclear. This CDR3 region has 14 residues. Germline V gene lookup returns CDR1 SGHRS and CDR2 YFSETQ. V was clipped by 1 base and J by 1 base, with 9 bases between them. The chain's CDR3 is CASSLRPGSYEQYF. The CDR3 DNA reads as TGCGCCAGCAGCTTGAGGCCAGGATCCTACGAGCAGTACTTC.

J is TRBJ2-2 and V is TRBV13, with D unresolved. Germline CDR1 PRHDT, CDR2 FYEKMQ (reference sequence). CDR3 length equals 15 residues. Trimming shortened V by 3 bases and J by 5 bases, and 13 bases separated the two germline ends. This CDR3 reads CASSFASRWTGELFF. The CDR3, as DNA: TGTGCCAGCAGCTTCGCCTCGAGGTGGACCGGGGAGCTGTTTTTT.

CDR3 amino acids: CASSRTGTGQTEAFF. The CDR3 coding sequence is TGTGCCAGCAGCCGGACCGGGACAGGGCAGACTGAAGCTTTCTTT. The rearrangement joins TRBV11-3 to TRBJ1-1; 9 nucleotides align to TRBD1. CDR3 length: 15 amino acids. Germline V lookup: CDR1 SGHNT, CDR2 YENEEA. The trim removed 5 bases at V and 5 bases at J, leaving 9 bases unmatched.

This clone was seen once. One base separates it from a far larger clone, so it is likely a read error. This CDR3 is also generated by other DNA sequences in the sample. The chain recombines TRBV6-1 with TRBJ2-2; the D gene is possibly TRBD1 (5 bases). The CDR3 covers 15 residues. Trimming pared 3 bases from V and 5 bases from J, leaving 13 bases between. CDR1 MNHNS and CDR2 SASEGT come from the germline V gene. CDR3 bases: TGTGCCAGCAGTGAGGTCCAGGGCTCTACCGGGGAGCTGTTTTTT. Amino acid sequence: CASSEVQGSTGELFF.

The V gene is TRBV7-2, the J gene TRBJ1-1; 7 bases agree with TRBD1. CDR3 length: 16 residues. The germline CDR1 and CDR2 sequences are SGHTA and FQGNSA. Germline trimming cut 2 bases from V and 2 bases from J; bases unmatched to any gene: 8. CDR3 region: CASSLQPGQANTEAFF. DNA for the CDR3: TGTGCCAGCAGCTTACAGCCCGGACAGGCCAACACTGAAGCTTTCTTT. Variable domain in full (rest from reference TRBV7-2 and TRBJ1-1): GAGVSQSPSNKVTEKGKDVELRCDPISGHTALYWYRQSLGQGLEFLIYFQGNSAPDKSGLPSDRFSAERTGGSVSTLTIQRTQQEDSAVYLCASSLQPGQANTEAFFGQGTRLTVV.

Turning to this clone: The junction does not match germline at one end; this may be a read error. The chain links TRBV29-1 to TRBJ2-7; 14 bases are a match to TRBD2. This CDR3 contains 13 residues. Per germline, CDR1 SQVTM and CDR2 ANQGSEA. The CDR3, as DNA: TGCAGCGTCGAAGGGACTAGCGGGAGTTCGCAGTACTTC. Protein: CSVEGTSGSSQYF.

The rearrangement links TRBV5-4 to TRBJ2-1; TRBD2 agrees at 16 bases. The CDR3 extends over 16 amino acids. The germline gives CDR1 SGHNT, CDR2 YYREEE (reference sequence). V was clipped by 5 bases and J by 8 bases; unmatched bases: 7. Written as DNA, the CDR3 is TGTGCCAGCAGTGGGACTAGCGGGAGGGCCCGCTATGAGCAGTTCTTC. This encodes CASSGTSGRARYEQFF.

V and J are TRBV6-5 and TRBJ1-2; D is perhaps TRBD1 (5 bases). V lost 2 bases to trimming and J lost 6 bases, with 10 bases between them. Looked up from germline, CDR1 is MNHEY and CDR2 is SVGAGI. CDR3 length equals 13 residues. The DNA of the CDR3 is TGTGCCAGCAGTTACGGCAGGGTTGATGGCTACACCTTC. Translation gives CASSYGRVDGYTF.

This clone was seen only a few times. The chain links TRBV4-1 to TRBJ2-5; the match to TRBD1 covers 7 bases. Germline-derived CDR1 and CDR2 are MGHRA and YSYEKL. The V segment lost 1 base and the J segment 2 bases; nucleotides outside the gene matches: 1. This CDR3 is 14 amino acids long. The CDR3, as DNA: TGCGCCAGCAGCCAAGCGGGACAGCAAGAGACCCAGTACTTC. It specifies CASSQAGQQETQYF.

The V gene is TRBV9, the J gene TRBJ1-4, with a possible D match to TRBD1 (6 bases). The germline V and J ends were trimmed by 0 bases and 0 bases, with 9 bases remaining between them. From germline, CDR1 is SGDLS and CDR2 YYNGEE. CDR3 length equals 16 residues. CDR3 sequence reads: CASSVGGGTTNEKLFF. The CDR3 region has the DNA TGTGCCAGCAGCGTAGGAGGGGGGACAACTAATGAAAAACTGTTTTTT. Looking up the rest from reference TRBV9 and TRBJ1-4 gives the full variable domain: DSGVTQTPKHLITATGQRVTLRCSPRSGDLSVYWYQQSLDQGLQFLIQYYNGEERAKGNILERFSAQQFPDLHSELNLSSLELGDSALYFCASSVGGGTTNEKLFFGSGTQLSVL.

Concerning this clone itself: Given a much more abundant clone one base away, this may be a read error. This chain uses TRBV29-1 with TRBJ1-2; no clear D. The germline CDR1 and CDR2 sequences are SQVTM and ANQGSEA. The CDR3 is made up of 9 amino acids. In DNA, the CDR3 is TGCGGCGTTGTAAAGGGCTACACCTTC. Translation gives CGVVKGYTF.

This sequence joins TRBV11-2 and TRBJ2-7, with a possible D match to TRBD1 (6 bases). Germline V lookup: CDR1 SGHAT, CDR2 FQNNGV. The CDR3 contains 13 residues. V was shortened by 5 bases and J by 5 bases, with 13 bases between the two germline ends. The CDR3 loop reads CASSPTRGHEQYF. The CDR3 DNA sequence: TGTGCCAGCAGCCCCACCAGGGGCCACGAGCAGTACTTC.

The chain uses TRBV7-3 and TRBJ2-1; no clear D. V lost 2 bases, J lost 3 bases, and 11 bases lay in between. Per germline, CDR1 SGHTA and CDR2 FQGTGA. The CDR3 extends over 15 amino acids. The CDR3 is CASSLDGQDYNEQFF. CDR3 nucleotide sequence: TGTGCCAGCAGCTTAGATGGTCAGGACTACAATGAGCAGTTCTTC.